Listed below are T cell receptor beta chains from one sample, sequenced in a study of T-cell memory formation after mild COVID-19. TCRdb ran MiXCR on the 5' RACE reads and lists one entry per CDR3 protein. The sample lists around 130,000 distinct CDR3 sequences, about 18% occurring once. The sample taken for sequencing was PBMCs or a T cell subset sorted from them (not recorded which). All receptors come from a man aged 18 to 29 who had mild COVID-19 (a few samples of this study predate the infection). Cell type and time point are not known. CDR3s include the opening cysteine and the closing phenylalanine or tryptophan. Fields, in order: V gene, clone size, D gene, J gene, CDR3 protein, CDR3 DNA. The D gene is left open where the match is weak. Some rows have no size entry. The others give once, few or many, or a class for an expanded clone.

TRBV20-1	.	TRBD1	TRBJ1-2	CSAWDRNYGYTF	TGCAGTGCTTGGGACAGGAACTATGGCTACACCTTC
TRBV4-3	many	.	TRBJ2-3	CASSPRFPSVGDTQYF	TGCGCCAGCAGCCCCCGCTTCCCATCGGTCGGGGATACGCAGTATTTT
TRBV10-3	.	TRBD2	TRBJ2-1	CAILPTGGIYNEQFF	TGTGCCATTCTTCCTACGGGGGGGATCTACAATGAGCAGTTCTTC
TRBV20-1	.	TRBD2	TRBJ2-1	CSARGGSGALSSYNEQFF	TGCAGTGCTAGAGGGGGTAGCGGGGCGCTGAGCTCCTACAATGAGCAGTTCTTC
TRBV10-3	many	.	TRBJ2-1	CAISELAAKGNEQFF	TGTGCCATCAGTGAGTTGGCAGCAAAGGGGAATGAGCAGTTCTTC
TRBV10-2	.	.	TRBJ2-5	CASSDWQGAREETQYF	TGCGCCAGCAGTGATTGGCAGGGGGCGCGGGAGGAGACCCAGTACTTC
TRBV19	.	.	TRBJ2-5	CASSKADQETQYF	TGTGCCAGTAGTAAGGCGGACCAAGAGACCCAGTACTTC
TRBV27	.	.	TRBJ2-3	CASSHGRDTQYF	TGTGCCAGCAGTCACGGGCGGGATACGCAGTATTTT
TRBV4-3	few	TRBD2	TRBJ2-3	CASSQAGTSDGTDTQYF	TGCGCCAGCAGCCAGGCCGGGACTAGCGATGGCACAGATACGCAGTATTTT
TRBV18	few	.	TRBJ2-3	CASSPGSPGDTDTQYF	TGTGCCAGCTCACCAGGCTCGCCAGGGGACACAGATACGCAGTATTTT
TRBV7-2	many	.	TRBJ2-5	CASSLVGETQYF	TGTGCCAGCAGCTTAGTAGGGGAGACCCAGTACTTC
TRBV7-3	few	TRBD2	TRBJ2-3	CASSAWGRASGKDTQYF	TGTGCCAGCAGCGCCTGGGGACGGGCTAGCGGGAAAGATACGCAGTATTTT
TRBV12-3/TRBV12-4	.	TRBD2	TRBJ2-3	CASRRSGGGDTQYF	TGTGCCAGCAGACGAAGCGGGGGTGGGGATACGCAGTATTTT
TRBV10-3	.	.	TRBJ1-1	CAISGGGRGDVNTEAFF	TGTGCCATCAGTGGTGGGGGCCGGGGAGACGTGAACACTGAAGCTTTCTTT
TRBV20-1	few	.	TRBJ1-6	CSARDARRVENSPLHF	TGCAGTGCTAGAGATGCCCGCAGGGTCGAGAATTCACCCCTCCACTTT
TRBV29-1	many	.	TRBJ2-4	CSAFRDPAKNIQYF	TGCAGCGCTTTTAGGGACCCAGCCAAAAACATTCAGTACTTC
TRBV10-1	few	.	TRBJ2-7	CASSDNSPEQYF	TGCGCCAGCAGTGATAACAGCCCCGAGCAGTACTTC
TRBV10-3	.	.	TRBJ1-3	CAISASGHRGNTIYF	TGTGCCATCAGTGCCTCGGGACACCGTGGAAACACCATATATTTT
TRBV7-2	many	TRBD1	TRBJ1-1	CASSLGSGGTEAFF	TGTGCCAGCAGCTTAGGGTCAGGGGGCACTGAAGCTTTCTTT
TRBV7-6	many	.	TRBJ2-1	CASSLASRYDEQFF	TGTGCCAGCAGCTTAGCGTCCCGGTATGATGAGCAGTTCTTC
TRBV10-3	.	.	TRBJ1-1	CAISAVESGTEAFF	TGTGCCATCAGTGCCGTGGAGAGTGGCACTGAAGCTTTCTTT
TRBV6-5	.	.	TRBJ2-5	CASSYGLVWGPETQYF	TGTGCCAGCAGTTACGGTTTGGTTTGGGGCCCAGAGACCCAGTACTTC
TRBV20-1	.	.	TRBJ2-3	CSAGSWGTDTQYF	TGCAGTGCGGGGAGTTGGGGCACAGATACGCAGTATTTT
TRBV5-1	few	TRBD1	TRBJ1-6	CASSSDRGNSPLHF	TGCGCCAGCAGCTCCGACAGGGGTAATTCACCCCTCCACTTT
TRBV19	.	.	TRBJ1-6	CASRGRNDSPLHF	TGTGCCAGTCGGGGTCGTAATGATTCACCCCTCCACTTT
TRBV9	few	TRBD2	TRBJ2-5	CASSSGLAAKETQYF	TGTGCCAGCAGCTCGGGACTAGCGGCTAAAGAGACCCAGTACTTC
TRBV7-8	many	TRBD2	TRBJ2-5	CATKRERGGQETQYF	TGTGCCACCAAAAGGGAGCGGGGGGGCCAAGAGACCCAGTACTTC
TRBV19	.	TRBD2	TRBJ2-5	CASRSWGLPEETQYF	TGTGCCAGTAGATCGTGGGGACTACCCGAAGAGACCCAGTACTTC
TRBV23-1	few	TRBD2	TRBJ2-5	CASSQRLAGAQETQYF	TGCGCCAGCAGTCAACGGCTAGCGGGGGCCCAAGAGACCCAGTACTTC
TRBV20-1	few	.	TRBJ2-3	CSARVGTVTDTQYF	TGCAGTGCTAGAGTCGGGACTGTCACAGATACGCAGTATTTT
TRBV4-3	.	.	TRBJ2-5	CASSQEHPGPQETQYF	TGCGCCAGCAGCCAAGAACACCCGGGGCCTCAAGAGACCCAGTACTTC
TRBV11-2	few	.	TRBJ2-1	CASSRGYEQFF	TGTGCCAGCAGCCGTGGGTATGAGCAGTTCTTC
TRBV6-5	few	.	TRBJ2-7	CASSGTELSYEQYF	TGTGCCAGCAGTGGCACAGAATTATCCTACGAGCAGTACTTC
TRBV7-9	.	.	TRBJ1-6	CASSLVSDRYSPLHF	TGTGCCAGCAGCTTGGTGTCTGACAGATATTCACCCCTCCACTTT
TRBV3-1	few	.	TRBJ1-5	CASSPSGSPQQPQHF	TGTGCCAGCAGTCCAAGCGGTTCTCCCCAACAGCCCCAGCATTTT
TRBV18	.	TRBD1	TRBJ2-7	CASSSRDRTYEQYF	TGTGCCAGCTCAAGCCGGGACAGAACCTACGAGCAGTACTTC
TRBV6-2/TRBV6-3	few	.	TRBJ1-5	CASMFGGQSNQPQHF	TGTGCCAGCATGTTTGGGGGTCAAAGCAATCAGCCCCAGCATTTT
TRBV12-3/TRBV12-4	medium-sized	TRBD1	TRBJ2-3	CASSTGQADTQYF	TGTGCCAGCAGCACGGGACAGGCAGATACGCAGTATTTT
TRBV29-1	.	TRBD2	TRBJ2-3	CSVGGRLAGRERPQYF	TGCAGCGTCGGCGGTCGACTAGCGGGCCGGGAAAGGCCGCAGTATTTT
TRBV5-1	once	.	TRBJ2-6	CAITGWAGANVLTF	TGCGCCATCACCGGGTGGGCTGGGGCCAACGTCCTGACTTTC
TRBV6-1	few	TRBD2	TRBJ2-1	CASESGGTYNEQFF	TGTGCCAGCGAAAGCGGGGGAACCTACAATGAGCAGTTCTTC
TRBV6-2/TRBV6-3	many	TRBD1	TRBJ2-7	CASSRSQGARFDEQYF	TGTGCCAGCAGTCGGTCCCAGGGGGCCCGTTTCGACGAGCAGTACTTC